Listed below are T cell receptor beta chains from one sample, sequenced in a study of T cells in Graves' hyperthyroidism and ophthalmopathy. One entry per CDR3 protein results from TCRdb running MiXCR on the multiplex PCR reads. Here the sample spans more than 450,000 distinct CDR3 sequences, 14% being singletons. Sequences were obtained from blood. The receptors stem from a woman aged 40-49 years with Graves' hyperthyroidism. Each CDR3 is given without its conserved first and last residue.

V: TRBV7-6
J: TRBJ1-1
CDR3: ASSLVGGEAF

V: TRBV7-9
J: TRBJ2-7
CDR3: ASRPDRVYEQY

V: TRBV3-1
J: TRBJ1-2
CDR3: ASSQDGGGNYGYT

V: TRBV29-1
J: TRBJ2-2
CDR3: SVRLDTNTGELF

V: TRBV29-1
J: TRBJ1-5
CDR3: SVAGTGGGNQPQH

V: TRBV5-6
J: TRBJ2-3
CDR3: ASSLGRVSDTQY

V: TRBV10-3
J: TRBJ2-7
CDR3: ATSDMVSSGRGANYEQY

V: TRBV12-5
J: TRBJ1-5
CDR3: ASGLLDFNQPQH

V: TRBV5-1
J: TRBJ2-1
CDR3: ASSRLDSYNEQF

V: TRBV4-2
J: TRBJ2-7
CDR3: ASSQEKSGTFYEQY

V: TRBV6-2/TRBV6-3
J: TRBJ2-7
CDR3: ASREGSGTYEQY

V: TRBV24-1
J: TRBJ2-1
CDR3: ATSDLRGGGVGQF

V: TRBV27
J: TRBJ2-5
CDR3: ASSLAGEVRTQY

V: TRBV3-1
J: TRBJ2-4
CDR3: ASSQDGLAIAKNIQY

V: TRBV12-3/TRBV12-4
J: TRBJ2-5
CDR3: ACSSRGGETQY

V: TRBV20-1
J: TRBJ1-1
CDR3: SARVGTANTEAF

V: TRBV18
J: TRBJ2-1
CDR3: ASSPPVGTGEDNEQF